The T cell receptor (beta chain) described here comes from a study of cytomegalovirus exposure and HLA in healthy donors. Whole-study findings and limits: While the bulk of TCR sequences proved rare, some public TCRs turned up in many donors.

PCR used 60 Vbeta primers and 13 Jbeta primers. Produced via immunoSEQ multiplex PCR; TCRdb's table is partial and in-frame only. The sample contains fewer than 200,000 clones, around 77% of which appear only once. Note on this clone: Its target is unknown.

V was trimmed by 1 base and J by 0 bases, leaving 10 bases between them. Germline loops: CDR1 SEHNR, CDR2 FQNEAQ (reference sequence). The CDR3 has 16 residues. The chain has TRBV7-9 and TRBJ1-3; D remains ambiguous. The clonotype was recovered from a man between 60 and 75 years old in good health and CMV-seronegative. The sequencing input was PBMCs. CDR3: CASSLGSRDSGNTIYF. The DNA for the CDR3 is TGTGCCAGCAGCTTAGGTTCTAGAGACTCTGGAAACACCATATATTTT.